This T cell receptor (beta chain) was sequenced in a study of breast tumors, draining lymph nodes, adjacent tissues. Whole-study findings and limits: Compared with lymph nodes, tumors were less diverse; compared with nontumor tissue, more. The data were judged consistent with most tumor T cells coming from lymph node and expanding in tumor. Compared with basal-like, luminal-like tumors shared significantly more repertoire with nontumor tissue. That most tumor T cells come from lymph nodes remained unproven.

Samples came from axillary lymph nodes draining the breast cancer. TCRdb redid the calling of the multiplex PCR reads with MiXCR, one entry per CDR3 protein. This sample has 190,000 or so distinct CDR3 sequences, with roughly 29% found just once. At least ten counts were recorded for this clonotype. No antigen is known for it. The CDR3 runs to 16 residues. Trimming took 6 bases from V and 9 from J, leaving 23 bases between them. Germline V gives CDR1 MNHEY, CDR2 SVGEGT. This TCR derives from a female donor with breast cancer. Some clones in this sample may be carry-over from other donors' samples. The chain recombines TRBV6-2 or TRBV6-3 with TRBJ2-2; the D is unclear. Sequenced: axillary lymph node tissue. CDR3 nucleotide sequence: TGTGCCAGCAGCCAAGATCCCCGGCCCTCAATCCGGGAGCTGTTTTTT. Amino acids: CASSQDPRPSIRELFF.